This TCR beta chain was sequenced in a study of T cell responses to AZD1222 COVID-19 vaccine. Germline loops: CDR1 KGHSH, CDR2 LQKENI. The CDR3 spans 15 residues. V dropped 0 bases and J dropped 4 bases, with 12 bases sitting between them. Libraries were prepared by immunoSEQ multiplex PCR; TCRdb keeps only in-frame clonotypes and omits some of them. The top ten hold about 9.5% of the sample, which has more than 15,000 clones, 89% seen once. The sequence was collected from an adult who received the AZD1222 COVID-19 vaccine. The material sequenced was peripheral blood, taken 28 days after the second AZD1222 dose. The V gene is TRBV18, the J gene TRBJ1-1, with D unresolved. CDR3 amino acids: CASSPPSQAGTEAFF. The CDR3 coding sequence is TGTGCCAGCTCACCACCCAGCCAGGCGGGCACTGAAGCTTTCTTT. The complete variable domain, with remaining parts taken from reference TRBV18 and TRBJ1-1, reads NAGVMQNPRHLVRRRGQEARLRCSPMKGHSHVYWYRQLPEEGLKFMVYLQKENIIDESGMPKERFSAEFPKEGPSILRIQQVVRGDSAAYFCASSPPSQAGTEAFFGQGTRLTVV.